The TCR beta chain described here comes from a study of blood T cell repertoires in COVID-19. Across the study: T cells, B-cell-depleted T cells, or PBMCs provided the cDNA or gDNA that served as material.

As handled by the study authors: Using reference gene primer amplification, nucleated cell counts were estimated. Measured with immunoSEQ multiplex PCR; TCRdb has only the in-frame clones, and not every one. V and J calls and clone size are as listed in that table; D and trimming were resolved from the DNA. This table has about 100,000 clones, approximately 90% appearing once. The junction had 8 bases not matched to a gene; V was cut back by 3 bases and J by 4 bases. CDR3 size: 16 residues. Germline assignment: CDR1 MNHNS and CDR2 SASEGT. The sample consisted of peripheral blood. The rearrangement uses TRBV6-1 and TRBJ1-5; 8 nucleotides line up with TRBD1. This TCR derives from a man over 45 with acute or convalescent COVID-19. CDR3 nucleotides: TGTGCCAGCAGTGATGTCTGGGACAGGCCTAATCAGCCCCAGCATTTT. Translating it yields CASSDVWDRPNQPQHF.